Presented here are 8 T cell receptor beta chains from one specimen sequenced in a study of shared clonotypes between healthy human individuals. Sequenced by immunoSEQ multiplex PCR; TCRdb stores in-frame clones only, minus some. The data contain roughly 1,500,000 clones, around 98% of them seen just once; the ten biggest clones take up about 0.42%. Sample: naive CD4+ T cells sorted from blood. Subset specified: CD45RA+ positively selected. Source of these receptors: a man between 25 and 39 years old in good health.

The chain carries TRBV28 and TRBJ1-5; a possible D gene is TRBD1 (6 bases). The V end was cut by 0 bases, the J end by 6 bases, with 15 bases between. CDR3 size: 16 residues. Germline CDR1 and CDR2: MDHEN and SYDVKM. The CDR3 sequence is CASSLWSPGEGQPQHF. The CDR3 DNA is TGTGCCAGCAGTTTATGGAGCCCAGGGGAGGGTCAGCCCCAGCATTTT. The entire variable domain, with the rest obtained from reference TRBV28 and TRBJ1-5, is as follows: DVKVTQSSRYLVKRTGEKVFLECVQDMDHENMFWYRQDPGLGLRLIYFSYDVKMKEKGDIPEGYSVSREKKERFSLILESASTNQTSMYLCASSLWSPGEGQPQHFGDGTRLSIL.

CDR3 protein: CASSLGGDSGRGEQYF. CDR3 coding DNA: TGTGCCAGCAGCCTCGGAGGGGATAGCGGGAGGGGAGAGCAGTACTTC. V gene TRBV11-3 combines with J gene TRBJ2-7, with 11 nucleotides matching TRBD2. With V trimmed by 5 bases and J by 7 bases, 13 bases remained unmatched. The CDR3 is 16 residues long. Germline CDR1 SGHNT, CDR2 YENEEA.

The chain uses TRBV4-3 and TRBJ1-1; TRBD1 is a possible D gene (6 bases). The CDR3 has 14 amino acids. Trimming removed 2 bases from V and 5 bases from J, with 12 bases in between. Germline V CDR1 and CDR2: LGHNA, YSLEER. In DNA, the CDR3 is TGCGCCAGCAGCCAATTACAGGGTGGAACTGAAGCTTTCTTT. This encodes CASSQLQGGTEAFF.

The rearrangement uses TRBV7-2 and TRBJ2-1; tentatively, D is TRBD1 or TRBD2 (7 bases each). This CDR3 is built from 15 residues. The germline gives CDR1 SGHTA, CDR2 FQGNSA. The ends were cut back, 4 bases at V and 3 bases at J, with 13 bases in the middle. CDR3: CASSSDRDYYNEQFF. The CDR3, as DNA: TGTGCCAGCAGCTCCGACAGGGACTACTACAATGAGCAGTTCTTC.

This clone came up once. V usage is TRBV27 and J usage is TRBJ2-4, with D tentatively TRBD2 (5 bases). Looked up from germline, CDR1 is MNHEY and CDR2 is SMNVEV (reference sequence). V lost 5 bases to trimming and J lost 6 bases, with 17 bases between them. CDR3 length: 15 amino acids. The CDR3 DNA reads TGTGCCAGCAGTACCACTAGTCTAGGTGGAAACATTCAGTACTTC. Residues: CASSTTSLGGNIQYF.

V usage is TRBV30 and J usage is TRBJ2-7, with D hard to call. Per germline, CDR1 GTSNPN and CDR2 SVGIG (reference sequence). Trimming cost V 0 bases and J 0 bases, with 6 bases left between them. The CDR3 has 13 amino acids. CDR3 residues: CAWSVTNSYEQYF. In DNA, the CDR3 is TGTGCCTGGAGTGTAACGAACTCCTACGAGCAGTACTTC.

The chain is built from TRBV7-2 and TRBJ2-3; unclear D gene. The CDR3 runs to 13 residues. Trimming removed 3 bases at V and 6 bases at J, with 10 bases between. Germline lookup yields CDR1 SGHTA and CDR2 FQGNSA. For the CDR3, the DNA is TGTGCCAGCAGCTTTGGTCCCCAGGATACGCAGTATTTT. It codes for CASSFGPQDTQYF.

The chain uses TRBV28 and TRBJ1-2; D might be TRBD1 (5 bases). The V end lost 6 bases, the J end lost 2 bases, and 16 bases lay between the germline ends. The CDR3 consists of 15 residues. CDR1 is MDHEN, CDR2 SYDVKM, per germline. The CDR3 sequence: CASRESGAGNYGYTF. CDR3 DNA sequence: TGTGCCAGCAGAGAAAGTGGAGCAGGGAACTATGGCTACACCTTC.